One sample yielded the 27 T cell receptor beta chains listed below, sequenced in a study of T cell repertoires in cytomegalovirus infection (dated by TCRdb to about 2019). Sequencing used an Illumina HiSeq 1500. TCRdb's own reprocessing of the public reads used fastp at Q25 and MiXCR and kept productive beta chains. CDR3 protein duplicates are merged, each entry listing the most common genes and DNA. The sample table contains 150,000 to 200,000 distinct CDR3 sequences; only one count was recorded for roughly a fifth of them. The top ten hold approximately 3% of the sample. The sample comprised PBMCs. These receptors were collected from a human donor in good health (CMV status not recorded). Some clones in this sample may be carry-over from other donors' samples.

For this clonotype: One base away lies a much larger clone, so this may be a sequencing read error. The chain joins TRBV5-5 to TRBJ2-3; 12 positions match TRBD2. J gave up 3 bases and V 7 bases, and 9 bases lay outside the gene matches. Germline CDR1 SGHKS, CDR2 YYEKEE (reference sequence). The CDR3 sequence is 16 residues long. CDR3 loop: CASCTGLAGPTDTQYF. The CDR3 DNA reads TGTGCCAGCTGCACTGGACTAGCGGGACCAACAGATACGCAGTATTTT.

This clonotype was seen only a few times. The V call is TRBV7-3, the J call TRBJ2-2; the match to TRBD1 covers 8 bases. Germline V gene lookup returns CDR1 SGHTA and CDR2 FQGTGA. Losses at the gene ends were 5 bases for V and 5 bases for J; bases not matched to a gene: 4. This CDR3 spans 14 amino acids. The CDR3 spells CASSPRQGTGELFF. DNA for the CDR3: TGTGCCAGCAGCCCACGACAGGGGACCGGGGAGCTGTTTTTT. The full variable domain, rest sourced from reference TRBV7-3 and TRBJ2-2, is GAGVSQTPSNKVTEKGKYVELRCDPISGHTALYWYRQSLGQGPEFLIYFQGTGAADDSGLPNDRFFAVRPEGSVSTLKIQRTERGDSAVYLCASSPRQGTGELFFGEGSRLTVL.

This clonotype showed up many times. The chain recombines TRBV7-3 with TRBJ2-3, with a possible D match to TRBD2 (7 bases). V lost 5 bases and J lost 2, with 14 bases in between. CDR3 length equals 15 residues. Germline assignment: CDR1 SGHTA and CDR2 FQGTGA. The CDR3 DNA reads TGTGCCAGCAGCCCCGGGGGGCATTACACAGATACGCAGTATTTT. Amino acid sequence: CASSPGGHYTDTQYF. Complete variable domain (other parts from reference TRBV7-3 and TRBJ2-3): GAGVSQTPSNKVTEKGKYVELRCDPISGHTALYWYRQSLGQGPEFLIYFQGTGAADDSGLPNDRFFAVRPEGSVSTLKIQRTERGDSAVYLCASSPGGHYTDTQYFGPGTRLTVL.

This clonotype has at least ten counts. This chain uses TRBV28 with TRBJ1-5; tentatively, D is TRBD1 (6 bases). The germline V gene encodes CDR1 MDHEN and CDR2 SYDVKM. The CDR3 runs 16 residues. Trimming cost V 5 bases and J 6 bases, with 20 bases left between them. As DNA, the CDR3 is TGTGCCAGCAGTCCCTCGGGGGCGGGGTTTGGTCAGCCCCAGCATTTT. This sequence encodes CASSPSGAGFGQPQHF.

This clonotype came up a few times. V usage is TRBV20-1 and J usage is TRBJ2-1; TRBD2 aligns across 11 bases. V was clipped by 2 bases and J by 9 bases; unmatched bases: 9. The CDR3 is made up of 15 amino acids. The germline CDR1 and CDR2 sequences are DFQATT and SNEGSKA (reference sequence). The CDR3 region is CSARPGTSGLGEQFF. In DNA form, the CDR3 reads TGCAGTGCTAGACCCGGGACTAGCGGACTTGGTGAGCAGTTCTTC.

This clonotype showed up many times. The CDR3 sequence is CASSPTGVETQYF. The CDR3 nucleotides read TGTGCCAGCAGTCCGACAGGGGTCGAGACCCAGTACTTC. The V and J genes are TRBV7-2 and TRBJ2-5, with 8 positions matching TRBD1. The CDR3 length is 13 residues. CDR1 and CDR2 (germline): SGHTA, FQGNSA. V lost 6 bases and J lost 5; bases outside the gene matches: 5.

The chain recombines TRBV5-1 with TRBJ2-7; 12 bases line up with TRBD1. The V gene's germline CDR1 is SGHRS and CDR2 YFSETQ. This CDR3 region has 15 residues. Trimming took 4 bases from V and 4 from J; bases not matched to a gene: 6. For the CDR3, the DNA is TGCGCCAGCAGCCCACGGGACAGGGGGCCGTACGAGCAGTACTTC. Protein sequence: CASSPRDRGPYEQYF.

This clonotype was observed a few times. In nucleotides, the CDR3 is TGTGCCAGCAGCCGCAGCGGGGGCGTCGAGCAGTACTTC. Translating it yields CASSRSGGVEQYF. This chain joins TRBV7-9 and TRBJ2-7; 8 nucleotides line up with TRBD2. The germline V gene has CDR1 SEHNR and CDR2 FQNEAQ (reference sequence). CDR3 size: 13 residues. After removal of 5 bases from V and 6 bases from J, the junction contained 6 bases not matched to a gene.

CDR3 residues: CASSFGFGSYEQYF. The CDR3 bases are TGTGCCAGCAGCTTCGGTTTCGGCAGCTACGAGCAGTACTTC. J is TRBJ2-7 and V is TRBV5-6, with D unresolved. V gave up 2 bases and J gave up 3 bases, with 12 bases separating them. Germline CDR1 and CDR2: SGHDT and YYEEEE. CDR3 length: 14 residues.

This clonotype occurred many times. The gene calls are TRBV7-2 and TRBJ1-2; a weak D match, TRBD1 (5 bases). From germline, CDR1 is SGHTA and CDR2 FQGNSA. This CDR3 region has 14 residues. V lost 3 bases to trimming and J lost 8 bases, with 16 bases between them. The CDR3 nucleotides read TGTGCCAGCAGCTTGAGGGGCGCCGCCCAAGGCTACACCTTC. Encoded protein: CASSLRGAAQGYTF.

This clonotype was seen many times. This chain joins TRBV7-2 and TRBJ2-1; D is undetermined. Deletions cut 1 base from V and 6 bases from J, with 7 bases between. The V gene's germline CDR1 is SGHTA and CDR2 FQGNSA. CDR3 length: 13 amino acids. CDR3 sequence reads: CASSLVGSNEQFF. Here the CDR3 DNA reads TGTGCCAGCAGCTTAGTAGGTAGCAATGAGCAGTTCTTC.

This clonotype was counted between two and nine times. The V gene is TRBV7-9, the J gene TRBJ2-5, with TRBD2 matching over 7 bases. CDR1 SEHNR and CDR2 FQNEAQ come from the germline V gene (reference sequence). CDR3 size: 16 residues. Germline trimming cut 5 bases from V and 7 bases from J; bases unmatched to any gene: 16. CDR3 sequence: CASSPRGGGSLGTQYF. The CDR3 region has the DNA TGTGCCAGCAGCCCTCGGGGCGGCGGGAGTTTAGGGACCCAGTACTTC.

DNA for the CDR3: TGCAGTGCCACGGGGCACTATGGCTACACCTTC. Translating it yields CSATGHYGYTF. V is TRBV20-1 and J is TRBJ1-2, with a possible D match to TRBD1 (5 bases). The V gene lost 6 bases and the J gene lost 3 bases, with 8 bases spanning the gap. This CDR3 comprises 11 residues. The V gene's germline CDR1 is DFQATT and CDR2 SNEGSKA (reference sequence).

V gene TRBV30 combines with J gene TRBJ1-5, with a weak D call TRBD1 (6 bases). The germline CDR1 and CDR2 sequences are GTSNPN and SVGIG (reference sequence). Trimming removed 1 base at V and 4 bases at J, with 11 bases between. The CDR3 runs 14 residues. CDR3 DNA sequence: TGTGCCTGGAGTGGGGGGGCTGGGAATCAGCCCCAGCATTTT. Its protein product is CAWSGGAGNQPQHF.

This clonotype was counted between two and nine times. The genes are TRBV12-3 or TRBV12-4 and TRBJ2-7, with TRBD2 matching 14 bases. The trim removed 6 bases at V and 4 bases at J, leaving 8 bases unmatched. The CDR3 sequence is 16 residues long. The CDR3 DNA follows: TGTGCCAGCAGCAGGACTAGCGGGGGGTATCGGTACGAGCAGTACTTC. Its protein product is CASSRTSGGYRYEQYF.

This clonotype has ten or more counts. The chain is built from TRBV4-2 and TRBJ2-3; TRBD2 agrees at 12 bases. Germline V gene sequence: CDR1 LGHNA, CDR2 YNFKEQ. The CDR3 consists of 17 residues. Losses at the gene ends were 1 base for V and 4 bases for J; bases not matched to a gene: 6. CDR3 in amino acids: CASSQGSLAGGPDTQYF. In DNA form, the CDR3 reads TGTGCCAGCAGCCAAGGCAGTCTAGCGGGAGGGCCAGATACGCAGTATTTT.

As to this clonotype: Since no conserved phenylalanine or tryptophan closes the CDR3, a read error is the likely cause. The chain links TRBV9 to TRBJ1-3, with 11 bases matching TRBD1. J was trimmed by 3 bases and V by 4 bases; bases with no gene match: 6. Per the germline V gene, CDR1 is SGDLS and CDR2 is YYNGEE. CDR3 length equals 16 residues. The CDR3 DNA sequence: TGTGCCAGCAGCCGGGACAGGGGGTTTGGTGGAAACACCATATATCTT. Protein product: CASSRDRGFGGNTIYL.

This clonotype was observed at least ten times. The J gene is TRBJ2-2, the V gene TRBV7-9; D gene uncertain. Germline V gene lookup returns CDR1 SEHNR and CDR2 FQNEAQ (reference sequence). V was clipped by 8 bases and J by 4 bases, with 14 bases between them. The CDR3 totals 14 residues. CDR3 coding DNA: TGTGCCAGCCGTGTAGCATTGGGCACCGGGGAGCTGTTTTTT. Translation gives CASRVALGTGELFF. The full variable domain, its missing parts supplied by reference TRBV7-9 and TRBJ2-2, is DTGVSQNPRHKITKRGQNVTFRCDPISEHNRLYWYRQTLGQGPEFLTYFQNEAQLEKSRLLSDRFSAERPKGSFSTLEIQRTEQGDSAMYLCASRVALGTGELFFGEGSRLTVL.

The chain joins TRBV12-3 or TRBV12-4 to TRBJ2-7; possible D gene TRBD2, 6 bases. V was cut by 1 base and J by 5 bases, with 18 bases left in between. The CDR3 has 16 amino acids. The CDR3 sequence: CASSLDRGSLSHEQYF. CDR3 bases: TGTGCCAGCAGTTTAGATCGGGGGTCCTTATCCCACGAGCAGTACTTC.

DNA for the CDR3: TGTGCCAGCAGAGAATACGGGGGGGATACGCAGTATTTT. Protein: CASREYGGDTQYF. The gene calls are TRBV2 and TRBJ2-3, with TRBD2 matching 7 bases. This CDR3 region has 13 residues. Trimming removed 6 bases from V and 6 bases from J; junction bases left unmatched: 6. Germline values: CDR1 SNHLY, CDR2 FYNNEI.

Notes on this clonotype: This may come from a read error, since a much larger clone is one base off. The chain's CDR3 is CASSFPAKETQYF. CDR3 nucleotides: TGTGCCAGCAGCTTCCCAGCGAAAGAGACCCAGTACTTC. This sequence joins TRBV5-6 and TRBJ2-5; D not certain. Per the germline V gene, CDR1 is SGHDT and CDR2 is YYEEEE. The CDR3 is 13 residues long. V was trimmed by 2 bases and J by 3 bases, leaving 8 bases between them. The entire variable domain, with the rest obtained from reference TRBV5-6 and TRBJ2-5, is as follows: DAGVTQSPTHLIKTRGQQVTLRCSPKSGHDTVSWYQQALGQGPQFIFQYYEEEERQRGNFPDRFSGHQFPNYSSELNVNALLLGDSALYLCASSFPAKETQYFGPGTRLLVL.

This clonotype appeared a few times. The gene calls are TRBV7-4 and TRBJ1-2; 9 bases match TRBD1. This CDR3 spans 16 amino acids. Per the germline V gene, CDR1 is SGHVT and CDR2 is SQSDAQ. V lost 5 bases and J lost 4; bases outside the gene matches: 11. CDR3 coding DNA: TGTGCCAGCAGCGGACGGGACAGGGAGAGTGGCTATGGCTACACCTTC. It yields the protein CASSGRDRESGYGYTF.

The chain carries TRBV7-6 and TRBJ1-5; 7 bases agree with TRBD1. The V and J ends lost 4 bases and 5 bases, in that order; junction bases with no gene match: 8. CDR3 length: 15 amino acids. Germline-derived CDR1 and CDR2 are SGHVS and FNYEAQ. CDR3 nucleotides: TGTGCCAGCAGCTCCTCGACAGGGACAGATCAGCCCCAGCATTTT. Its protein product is CASSSSTGTDQPQHF. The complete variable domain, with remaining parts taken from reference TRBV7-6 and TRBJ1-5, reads GAGVSQSPRYKVTKRGQDVALRCDPISGHVSLYWYRQALGQGPEFLTYFNYEAQQDKSGLPNDRFSAERPEGSISTLTIQRTEQRDSAMYRCASSSSTGTDQPQHFGDGTRLSIL.

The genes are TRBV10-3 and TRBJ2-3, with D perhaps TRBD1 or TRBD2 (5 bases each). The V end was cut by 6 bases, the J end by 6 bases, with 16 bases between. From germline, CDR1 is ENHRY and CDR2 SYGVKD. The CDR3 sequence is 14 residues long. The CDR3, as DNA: TGTGCCATCAGCAAATTGGACGGGGCCGATACGCAGTATTTT. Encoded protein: CAISKLDGADTQYF.

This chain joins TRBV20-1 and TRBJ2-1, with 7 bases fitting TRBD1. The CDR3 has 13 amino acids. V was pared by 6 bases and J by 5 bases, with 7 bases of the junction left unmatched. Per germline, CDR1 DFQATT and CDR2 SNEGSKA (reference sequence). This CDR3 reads CSAFGTANNEQFF. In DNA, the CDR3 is TGCAGTGCGTTCGGGACAGCCAACAATGAGCAGTTCTTC.

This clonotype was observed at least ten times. The DNA for the CDR3 is TGCAGTGCTAGGGGACAGAAGACTGAAGCTTTCTTT. Translating it yields CSARGQKTEAFF. The chain is built from TRBV20-1 and TRBJ1-1, with TRBD1 matching 7 bases. Germline lookup yields CDR1 DFQATT and CDR2 SNEGSKA (reference sequence). J gave up 5 bases and V 3 bases, and 3 bases lay outside the gene matches. This CDR3 has 12 residues.

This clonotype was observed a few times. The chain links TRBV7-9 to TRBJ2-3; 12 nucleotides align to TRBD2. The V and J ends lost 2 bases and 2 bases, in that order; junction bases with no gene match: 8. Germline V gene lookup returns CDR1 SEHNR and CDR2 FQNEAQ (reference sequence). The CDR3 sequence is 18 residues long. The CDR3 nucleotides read TGTGCCAGCAGCTTACTTCTAGCGGGGGGGAGTCACACAGATACGCAGTATTTT. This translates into CASSLLLAGGSHTDTQYF.